Described below is a single TCR beta chain sequence and its context. This specimen belongs to a study of blood T cell repertoires in COVID-19. Between the trimmed V and J ends, which lost 4 bases and 3 bases, there was a span of 10 bases. The CDR3 covers 13 residues. Germline CDR1 SGHRS, CDR2 YFSETQ. Clones were sequenced by immunoSEQ multiplex PCR, and TCRdb holds only the in-frame ones, with some missing. The profile shows about 130,000 clones, just over 75% of them singletons. Input material: peripheral blood. The sequence came from a human donor in a cohort sampled during active COVID-19. This rearrangement joins TRBV5-1 to TRBJ1-1; a possible D gene is TRBD1 (5 bases). In DNA, the CDR3 is TGCGCCAGCAGCGCCGCGGGGGACACTGAAGCTTTCTTT. This sequence encodes CASSAAGDTEAFF.